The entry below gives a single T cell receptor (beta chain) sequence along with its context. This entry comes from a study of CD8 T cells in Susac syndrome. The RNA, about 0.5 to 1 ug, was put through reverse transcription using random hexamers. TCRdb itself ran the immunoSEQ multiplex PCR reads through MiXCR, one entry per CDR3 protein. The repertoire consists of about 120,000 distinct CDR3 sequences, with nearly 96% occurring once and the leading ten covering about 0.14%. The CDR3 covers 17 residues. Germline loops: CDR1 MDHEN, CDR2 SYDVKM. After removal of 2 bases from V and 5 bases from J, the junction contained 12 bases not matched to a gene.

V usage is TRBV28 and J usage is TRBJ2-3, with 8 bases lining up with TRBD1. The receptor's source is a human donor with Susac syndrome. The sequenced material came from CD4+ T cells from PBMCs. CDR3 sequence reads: CASSLVTGRGREDTQYF. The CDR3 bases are TGTGCCAGCAGTTTAGTTACCGGCAGGGGGCGCGAAGATACGCAGTATTTT.